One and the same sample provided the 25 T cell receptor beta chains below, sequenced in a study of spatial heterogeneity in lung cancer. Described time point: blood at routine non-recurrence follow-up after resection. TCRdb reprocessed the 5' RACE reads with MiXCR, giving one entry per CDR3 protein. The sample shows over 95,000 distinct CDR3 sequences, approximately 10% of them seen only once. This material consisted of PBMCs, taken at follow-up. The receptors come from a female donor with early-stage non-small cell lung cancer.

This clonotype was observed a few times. The CDR3 region has the DNA TGTGCCAGCAATTTGCTAGCGGGAGGGCCGGGTGAGCAGTTCTTC. Protein: CASNLLAGGPGEQFF. The chain uses TRBV6-1 and TRBJ2-1; 12 positions agree with TRBD2. Losses at the gene ends were 7 bases for V and 9 bases for J; bases not matched to a gene: 10. Germline-derived CDR1 and CDR2 are MNHNS and SASEGT. This CDR3 contains 15 residues.

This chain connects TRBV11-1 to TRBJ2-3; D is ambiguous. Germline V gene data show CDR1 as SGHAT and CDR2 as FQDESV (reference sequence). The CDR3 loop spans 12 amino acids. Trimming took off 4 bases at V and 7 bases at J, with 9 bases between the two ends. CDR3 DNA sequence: TGTGCCAGCAGCTACGGAGAGAATACGCAGTATTTT. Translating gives CASSYGENTQYF.

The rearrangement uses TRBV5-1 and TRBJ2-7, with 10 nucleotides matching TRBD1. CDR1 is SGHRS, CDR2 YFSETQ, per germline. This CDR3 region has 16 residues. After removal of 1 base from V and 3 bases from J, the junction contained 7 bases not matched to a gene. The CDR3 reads CASSLSIRDRGYEQYF. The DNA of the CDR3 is TGCGCCAGCAGCTTGTCCATTCGGGACAGGGGCTACGAGCAGTACTTC.

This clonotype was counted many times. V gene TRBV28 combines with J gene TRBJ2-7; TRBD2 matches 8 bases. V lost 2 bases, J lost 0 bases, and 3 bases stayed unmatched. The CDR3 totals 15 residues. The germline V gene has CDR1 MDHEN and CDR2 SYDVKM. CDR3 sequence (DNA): TGTGCCAGCAGTTTAAGCGGGAGACCCTCCTACGAGCAGTACTTC. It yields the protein CASSLSGRPSYEQYF.

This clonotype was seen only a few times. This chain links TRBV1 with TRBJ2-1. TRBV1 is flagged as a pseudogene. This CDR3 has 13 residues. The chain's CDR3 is CTSSQDLGLEQFF. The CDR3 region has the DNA TGCACCAGCAGCCAAGATCTCGGGTTGGAGCAGTTCTTC.

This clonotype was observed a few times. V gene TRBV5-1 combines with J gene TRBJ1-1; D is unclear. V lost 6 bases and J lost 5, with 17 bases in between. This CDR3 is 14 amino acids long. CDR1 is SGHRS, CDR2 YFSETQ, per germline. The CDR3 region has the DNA TGCGCCAGCACCCCATCGGGGTACGGTACTGAAGCTTTCTTT. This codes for CASTPSGYGTEAFF.

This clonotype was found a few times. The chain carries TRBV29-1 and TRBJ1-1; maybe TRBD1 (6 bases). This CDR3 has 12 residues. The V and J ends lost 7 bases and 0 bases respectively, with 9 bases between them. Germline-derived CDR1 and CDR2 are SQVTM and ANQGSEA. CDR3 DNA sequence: TGCAGCGCCTGGACAGTGAACACTGAAGCTTTCTTT. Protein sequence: CSAWTVNTEAFF.

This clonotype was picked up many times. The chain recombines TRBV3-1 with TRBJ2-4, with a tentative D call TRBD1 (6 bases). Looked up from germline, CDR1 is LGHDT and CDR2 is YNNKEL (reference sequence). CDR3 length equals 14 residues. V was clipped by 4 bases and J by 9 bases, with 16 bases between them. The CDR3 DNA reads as TGTGCCAGCAGCCCTGAAACTGGGACAAGCATTCAGTACTTC. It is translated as CASSPETGTSIQYF.

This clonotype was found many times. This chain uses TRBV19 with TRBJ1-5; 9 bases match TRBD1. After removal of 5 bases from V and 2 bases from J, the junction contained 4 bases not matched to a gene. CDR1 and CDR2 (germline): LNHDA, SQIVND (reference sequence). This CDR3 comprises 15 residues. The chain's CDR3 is CASSSQGAGNQPQHF. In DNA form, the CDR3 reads TGTGCCAGTAGTTCACAGGGGGCTGGCAATCAGCCCCAGCATTTT. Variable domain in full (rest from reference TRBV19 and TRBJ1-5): DGGITQSPKYLFRKEGQNVTLSCEQNLNHDAMYWYRQDPGQGLRLIYYSQIVNDFQKGDIAEGYSVSREKKESFPLTVTSAQKNPTAFYLCASSSQGAGNQPQHFGDGTRLSIL.

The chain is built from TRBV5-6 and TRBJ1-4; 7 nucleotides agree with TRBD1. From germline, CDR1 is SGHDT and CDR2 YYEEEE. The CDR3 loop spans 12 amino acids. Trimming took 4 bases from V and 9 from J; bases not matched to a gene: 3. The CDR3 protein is CASSQGGKKLFF. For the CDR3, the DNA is TGTGCCAGCAGCCAGGGGGGGAAAAAACTGTTTTTT.

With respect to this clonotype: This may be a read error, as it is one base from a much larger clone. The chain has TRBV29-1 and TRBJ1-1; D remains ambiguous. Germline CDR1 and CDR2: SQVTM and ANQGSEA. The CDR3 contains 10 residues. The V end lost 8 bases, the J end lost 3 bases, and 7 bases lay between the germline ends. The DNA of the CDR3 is TGCAGCACCAAGCACACTGAAGCTTTCTTT. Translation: CSTKHTEAFF.

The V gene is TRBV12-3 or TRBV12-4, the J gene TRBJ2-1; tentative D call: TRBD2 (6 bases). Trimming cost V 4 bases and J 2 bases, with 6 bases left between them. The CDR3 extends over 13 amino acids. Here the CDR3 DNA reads TGTGCCAGCAGTTGGGGGGCCTACAATGAGCAGTTCTTC. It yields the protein CASSWGAYNEQFF.

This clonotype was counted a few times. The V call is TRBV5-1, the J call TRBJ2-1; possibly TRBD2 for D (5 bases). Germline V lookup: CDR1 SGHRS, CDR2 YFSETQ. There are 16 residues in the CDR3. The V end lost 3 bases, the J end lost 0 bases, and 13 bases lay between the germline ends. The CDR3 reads CASSWLQRTSYNEQFF. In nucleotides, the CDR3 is TGCGCCAGCAGCTGGTTACAGCGGACCTCCTACAATGAGCAGTTCTTC.

The CDR3 here is CASSLSGFRQGSSTEAFF. CDR3 sequence (DNA): TGTGCCAGCAGCTTATCAGGTTTCCGGCAGGGATCGAGCACTGAAGCTTTCTTT. V gene TRBV11-2 combines with J gene TRBJ1-1; D possibly corresponds to TRBD1 (5 bases). Germline CDR1 and CDR2: SGHAT and FQNNGV. The CDR3 runs to 18 residues. Trimming stripped 2 bases from V and 4 bases from J, with 23 bases between.

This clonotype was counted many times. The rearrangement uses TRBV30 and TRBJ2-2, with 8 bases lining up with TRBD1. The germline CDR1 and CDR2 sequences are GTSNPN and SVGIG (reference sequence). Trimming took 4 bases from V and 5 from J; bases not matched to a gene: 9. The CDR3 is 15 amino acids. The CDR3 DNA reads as TGTGCCTGGACCCTCCAGGGGGCGAGGACCGGGGAGCTGTTTTTT. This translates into CAWTLQGARTGELFF.

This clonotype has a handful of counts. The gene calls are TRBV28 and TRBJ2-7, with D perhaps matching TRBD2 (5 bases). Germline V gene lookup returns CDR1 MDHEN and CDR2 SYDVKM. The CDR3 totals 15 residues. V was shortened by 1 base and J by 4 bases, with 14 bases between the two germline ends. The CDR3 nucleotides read TGTGCCAGCAGTTTATCGTCCAGCGGCCAGTACGAGCAGTACTTC. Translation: CASSLSSSGQYEQYF.

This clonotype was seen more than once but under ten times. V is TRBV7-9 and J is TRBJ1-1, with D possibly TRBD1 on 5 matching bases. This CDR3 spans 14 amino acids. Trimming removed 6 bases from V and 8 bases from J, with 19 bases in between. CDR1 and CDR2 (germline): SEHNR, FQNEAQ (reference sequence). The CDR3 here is CASRNPTVGVEAFF. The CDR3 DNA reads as TGTGCCAGCAGAAACCCAACCGTGGGGGTGGAAGCTTTCTTT.

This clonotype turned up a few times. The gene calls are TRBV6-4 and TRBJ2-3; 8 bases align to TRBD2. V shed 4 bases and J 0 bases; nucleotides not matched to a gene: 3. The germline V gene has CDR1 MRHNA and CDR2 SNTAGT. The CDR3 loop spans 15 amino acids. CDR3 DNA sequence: TGTGCCAGCAGTGCGGGAGGGCTTAGCACAGATACGCAGTATTTT. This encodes CASSAGGLSTDTQYF.

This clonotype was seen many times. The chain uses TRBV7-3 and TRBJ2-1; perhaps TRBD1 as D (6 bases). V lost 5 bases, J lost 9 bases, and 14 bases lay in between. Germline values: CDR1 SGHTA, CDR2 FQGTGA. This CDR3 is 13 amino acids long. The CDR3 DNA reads TGTGCCAGCAGCAATCGACAGGCTGGTGAGCAGTTCTTC. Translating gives CASSNRQAGEQFF.

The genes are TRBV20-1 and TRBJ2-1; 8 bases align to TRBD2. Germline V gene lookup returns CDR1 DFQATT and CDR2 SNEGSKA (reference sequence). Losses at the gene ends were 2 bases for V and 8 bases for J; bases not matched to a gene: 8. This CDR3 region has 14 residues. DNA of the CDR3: TGCAGTGCTAGATCAAGCGGGAGTCGCGATGAGCAGTTCTTC. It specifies CSARSSGSRDEQFF.

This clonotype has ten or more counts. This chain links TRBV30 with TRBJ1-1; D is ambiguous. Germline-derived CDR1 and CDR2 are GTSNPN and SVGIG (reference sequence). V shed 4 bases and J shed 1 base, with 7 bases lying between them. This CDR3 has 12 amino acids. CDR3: CAWIGQNTEAFF. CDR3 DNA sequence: TGTGCCTGGATTGGTCAGAACACTGAAGCTTTCTTT.

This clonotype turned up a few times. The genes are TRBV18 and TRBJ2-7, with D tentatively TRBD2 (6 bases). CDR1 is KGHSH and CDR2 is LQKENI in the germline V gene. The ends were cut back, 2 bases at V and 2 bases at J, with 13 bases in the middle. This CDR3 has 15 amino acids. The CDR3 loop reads CASSPVQGLPYEQYF. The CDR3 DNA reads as TGTGCCAGCTCACCAGTCCAGGGACTTCCCTACGAGCAGTACTTC.

The CDR3 loop is CASSQDLFTDTQYF. The CDR3 coding sequence is TGCGCCAGCAGCCAAGATCTGTTCACAGATACGCAGTATTTT. V and J are TRBV4-1 and TRBJ2-3; D unclear. Looked up from germline, CDR1 is MGHRA and CDR2 is YSYEKL. Trimming took 0 bases from V and 2 from J, leaving 6 bases between them. The CDR3 length is 14 residues.

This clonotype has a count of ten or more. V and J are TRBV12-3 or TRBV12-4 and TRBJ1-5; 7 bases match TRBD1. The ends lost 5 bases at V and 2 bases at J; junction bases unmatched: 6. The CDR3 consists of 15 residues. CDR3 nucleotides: TGTGCCAGCAGTGGACACAGGGGAGGCAATCAGCCCCAGCATTTT. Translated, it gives CASSGHRGGNQPQHF.

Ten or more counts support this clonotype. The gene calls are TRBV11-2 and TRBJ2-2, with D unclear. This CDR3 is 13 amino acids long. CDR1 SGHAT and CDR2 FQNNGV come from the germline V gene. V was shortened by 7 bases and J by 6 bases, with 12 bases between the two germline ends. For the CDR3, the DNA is TGTGCCAGCATAGAACGATTCGCCGGGGAGCTGTTTTTT. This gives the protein CASIERFAGELFF.